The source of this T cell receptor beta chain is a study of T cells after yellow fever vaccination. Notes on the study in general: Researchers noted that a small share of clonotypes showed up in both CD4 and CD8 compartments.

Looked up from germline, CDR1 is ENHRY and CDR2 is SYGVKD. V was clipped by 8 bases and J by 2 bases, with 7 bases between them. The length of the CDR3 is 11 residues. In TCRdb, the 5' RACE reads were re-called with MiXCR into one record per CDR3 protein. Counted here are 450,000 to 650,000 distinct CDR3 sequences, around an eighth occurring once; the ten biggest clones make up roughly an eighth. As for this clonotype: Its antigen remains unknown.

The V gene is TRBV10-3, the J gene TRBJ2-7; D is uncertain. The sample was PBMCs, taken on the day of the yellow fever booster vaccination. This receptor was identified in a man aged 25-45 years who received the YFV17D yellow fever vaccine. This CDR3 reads CAIDPTYEQYF. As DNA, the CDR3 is TGTGCCATCGATCCGACCTACGAGCAGTACTTC.